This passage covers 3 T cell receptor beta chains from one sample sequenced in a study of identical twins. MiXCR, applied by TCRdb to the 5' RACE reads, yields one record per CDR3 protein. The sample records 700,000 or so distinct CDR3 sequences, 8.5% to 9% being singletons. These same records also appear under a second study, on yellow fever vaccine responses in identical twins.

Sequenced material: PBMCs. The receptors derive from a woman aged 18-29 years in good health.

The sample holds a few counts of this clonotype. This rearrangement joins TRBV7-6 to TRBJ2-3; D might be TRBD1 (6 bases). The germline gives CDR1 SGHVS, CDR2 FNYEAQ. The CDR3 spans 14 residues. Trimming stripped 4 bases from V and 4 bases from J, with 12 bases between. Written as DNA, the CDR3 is TGTGCCAGCAGCTCCTATGGGGGCTCAGATACGCAGTATTTT. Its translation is CASSSYGGSDTQYF. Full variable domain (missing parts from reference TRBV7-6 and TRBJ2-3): GAGVSQSPRYKVTKRGQDVALRCDPISGHVSLYWYRQALGQGPEFLTYFNYEAQQDKSGLPNDRFSAERPEGSISTLTIQRTEQRDSAMYRCASSSYGGSDTQYFGPGTRLTVL.

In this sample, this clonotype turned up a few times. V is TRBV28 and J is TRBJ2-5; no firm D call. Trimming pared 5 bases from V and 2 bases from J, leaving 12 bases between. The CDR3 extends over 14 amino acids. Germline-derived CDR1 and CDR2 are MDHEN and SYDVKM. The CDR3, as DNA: TGTGCCAGCAGTCCTTTCGCCGTTCAAGAGACCCAGTACTTC. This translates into CASSPFAVQETQYF.

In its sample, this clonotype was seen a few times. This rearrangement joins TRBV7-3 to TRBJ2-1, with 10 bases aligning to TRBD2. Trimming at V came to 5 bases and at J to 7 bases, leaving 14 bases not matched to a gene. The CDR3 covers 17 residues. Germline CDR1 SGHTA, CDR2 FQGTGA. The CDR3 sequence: CASSPRRVSGGRNEQFF. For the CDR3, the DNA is TGTGCCAGCAGCCCTAGACGGGTTAGCGGGGGGAGGAATGAGCAGTTCTTC.